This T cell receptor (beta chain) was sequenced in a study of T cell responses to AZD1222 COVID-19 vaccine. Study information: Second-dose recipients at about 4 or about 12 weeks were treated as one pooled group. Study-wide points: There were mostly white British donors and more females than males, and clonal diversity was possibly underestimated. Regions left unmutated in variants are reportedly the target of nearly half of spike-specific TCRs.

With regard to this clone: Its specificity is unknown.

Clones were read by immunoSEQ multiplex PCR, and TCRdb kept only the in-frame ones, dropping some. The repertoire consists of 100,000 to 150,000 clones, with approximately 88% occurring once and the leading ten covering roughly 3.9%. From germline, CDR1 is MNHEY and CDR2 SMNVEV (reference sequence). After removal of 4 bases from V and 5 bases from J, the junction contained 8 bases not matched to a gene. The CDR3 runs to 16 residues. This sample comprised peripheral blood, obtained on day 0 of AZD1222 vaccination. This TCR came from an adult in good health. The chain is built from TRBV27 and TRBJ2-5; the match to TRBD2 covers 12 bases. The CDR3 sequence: CASSSPRLAGVETQYF. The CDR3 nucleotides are TGTGCCAGCAGTTCGCCCCGACTAGCGGGAGTTGAGACCCAGTACTTC.